This TCR beta chain was recorded in a study of OX40 agonist ivuxolimab in advanced cancers. In terms of the full investigation: Ivuxolimab was a fully human IgG2 agonistic monoclonal antibody targeting the costimulatory receptor OX40 (CD134). Intravenous ivuxolimab was administered to patients every 2 weeks at six dose levels: 0.01, 0.1, 0.3, 1.5, 3 and 10 mg/kg. Of the 50 or so patients in dose escalation, 19 had hepatocellular carcinoma, approximately 15 had melanoma, 9 had renal cell carcinoma and 9 had head and neck cancer. The paper describes the monotherapy dose-escalation part (N ≈ 52 patients) of the phase I trial of ivuxolimab. The purpose of peripheral TCRbeta sequencing was to test whether ivuxolimab changed TCR sequence diversity and led to clonal T-cell expansion. Partial responses were achieved by three dose-escalation patients, of whom one had hepatocellular carcinoma and two had cutaneous melanoma. A male proportion of around 81% and a mean age of 60 years, ranging from roughly 23 to 79, were recorded for the dose-escalation cohort. Patients were allowed to have had prior anti-PD-1, anti-PD-L1 or anti-CTLA-4 therapy, and approximately 37% of the dose-escalation patients had been treated with checkpoint inhibitors.

The trial excluded patients who had a history of autoimmune disease or who were on systemic immunosuppression. Peripheral blood for TCR sequencing was collected from all dose cohorts at baseline, on cycle 4 day 1, and on cycle 7 day 1. Samples came from an open-label, multicenter, first-in-human phase I dose-escalation trial of ivuxolimab. Adults with locally advanced or metastatic melanoma, renal cell, hepatocellular, or head and neck squamous cell carcinoma were enrolled in the trial. Before TCR sequencing, CD4+ T cells and CD8+ T cells were sorted from peripheral blood as separate populations. Inclusive of the bounding cysteine and phenylalanine, the CDR3 is 15 residues long. The CDR3 DNA has 45 bases and is translated from base 1. The germline V gene (reference sequence) yields SGHKS for CDR1 and YYEKEE for CDR2. Trimming leaves V shorter by 0 bases and J shorter by 6 bases, with the junction holding 3 bases beyond the gene matches.

Here is what the overall study found, with its caveats: The antigen specificity of the clonally expanded peripheral T cells was not determined. Partial responders in the 0.1-3.0 mg/kg groups had among the lowest normalized peripheral clonal expansion, especially among CD8+ T cells. On average, CD8+ T cells showed more expanded clones than CD4+ T cells after ivuxolimab. Low levels of normalized T-cell clonal expansion were also seen in some nonresponding patients. At doses of 0.1 to 3.0 mg/kg, clonal expansion of both CD4+ and CD8+ blood T cells was observed from baseline to week 6.

As regards this clone: It has no known antigen specificity. Within one base of it there is no much larger clone, and no base qualities were kept.

Genomic DNA was isolated from the sorted cells so that the TCRbeta CDR3 region could be sequenced. TCRbeta CDR3 regions were sequenced using the immunoSEQ Assay. TCRdb re-hosts the immuneACCESS table, in-frame sequences only. Its copies lack some clones; in the studies checked, an unresolved V gene accounts for under half of them, and the cause for the rest is not known. The sample table shows about 62,000 clones, and approximately 85% are seen once. The ten largest clonotypes hold 11% of the sample. The starting material was CD4+ or CD8+ T cells sorted from blood, obtained in a trial of the OX40 agonist ivuxolimab. This sequence uses TRBV5-5 and TRBJ1-6, with 7 middle bases fitting TRBD1. The sequence was obtained from an adult with an advanced solid tumor such as melanoma, head and neck, liver or kidney cancer. The CDR3 region reads CASSLAGTVNSPLHF. The bases read TGTGCCAGCAGCTTGGCCGGGACAGTTAATTCACCCCTCCACTTT.